These 21 T cell receptor beta chains share one sample of origin, sequenced in a study of early T cells in non-severe SARS-CoV-2 infection. MiXCR, run by TCRdb on the 5' RACE reads, gives a single entry per CDR3 protein. This table holds about 23,000 distinct CDR3 sequences, about 5% found once. Sequenced sample: whole blood. The receptors shown here come from an adult who was a healthcare worker with PCR-confirmed SARS-CoV-2 infection or an uninfected control (not recorded which).

This clonotype was observed many times. V usage is TRBV12-3 or TRBV12-4 and J usage is TRBJ1-2; a weak D match, TRBD1 (5 bases). The CDR3 is 10 residues long. Trimming took 10 bases from V and 6 from J, leaving 9 bases between them. The CDR3 here is CATRGHGYTF. CDR3 DNA: TGTGCCACCCGGGGCCATGGCTACACCTTC.

This clonotype was counted ten times or more. J is TRBJ1-1 and V is TRBV5-1; TRBD1 might be the D (5 bases). V dropped 4 bases and J dropped 1 base, with 11 bases sitting between them. The CDR3 loop spans 14 amino acids. Looked up from germline, CDR1 is SGHRS and CDR2 is YFSETQ. The CDR3 sequence is CASSPPGTNTEAFF. CDR3 bases: TGCGCCAGCAGCCCGCCGGGGACGAACACTGAAGCTTTCTTT.

Many counts were recorded for this clonotype. The V gene is TRBV10-3, the J gene TRBJ2-3; maybe TRBD1 (6 bases). V was trimmed by 2 bases and J by 4 bases, leaving 13 bases between them. Germline V gene lookup returns CDR1 ENHRY and CDR2 SYGVKD. The CDR3 length is 15 residues. The CDR3 here is CAISEAGQRADTQYF. The CDR3 DNA is TGTGCCATCAGTGAGGCAGGACAGAGAGCAGATACGCAGTATTTT.

This clonotype has only a few counts. The chain carries TRBV7-8 and TRBJ2-6; 9 bases map to TRBD1. The CDR3 sequence is 17 residues long. Germline V gene lookup returns CDR1 SGHVS and CDR2 FQNEAQ. V dropped 5 bases and J dropped 0; count of bases not matched to a gene: 5. The CDR3 region has the DNA TGTGCCAGCAGCCCCGGGACAGGGACCTCTGGGGCCAACGTCCTGACTTTC. It translates to CASSPGTGTSGANVLTF.

This clonotype was detected ten times or more. The chain links TRBV19 to TRBJ1-3, with a weak D call TRBD1 (5 bases). The germline V gene has CDR1 LNHDA and CDR2 SQIVND (reference sequence). Trimming took 7 bases from V and 4 from J, leaving 17 bases between them. CDR3 length: 15 amino acids. CDR3 nucleotide sequence: TGTGCCAGTACCAACAGCCGGACACAAGGAAACACCATATATTTT. Its protein is CASTNSRTQGNTIYF. Full variable domain (remainder filled in from reference TRBV19 and TRBJ1-3): DGGITQSPKYLFRKEGQNVTLSCEQNLNHDAMYWYRQDPGQGLRLIYYSQIVNDFQKGDIAEGYSVSREKKESFPLTVTSAQKNPTAFYLCASTNSRTQGNTIYFGEGSWLTVV.

About this clonotype itself: A clone one base away is much larger, so this may be a read error. The V call is TRBV12-3 or TRBV12-4, the J call TRBJ2-7; D uncertain. This CDR3 is built from 13 residues. CDR3 protein: CACSFVQTYEQYF. CDR3 sequence (DNA): TGTGCCTGCAGTTTTGTCCAAACCTACGAGCAGTACTTC.

With regard to this clonotype: This may be a read error, as it is one base from a much larger clone. V gene TRBV5-6 combines with J gene TRBJ2-3; a possible D gene is TRBD2 (6 bases). Germline V gives CDR1 SGHDT, CDR2 YYEEEE. The CDR3 totals 16 residues. V was trimmed by 0 bases and J by 5 bases, leaving 16 bases between them. CDR3 DNA: TGTGCCAGCAGCTTGGCCGGGCAGGGAGGCATAGATACGCAGTATTTT. This translates into CASSLAGQGGIDTQYF.

This clonotype was counted many times. J is TRBJ2-2 and V is TRBV3-1; TRBD2 matches at 7 bases. The CDR3 extends over 14 amino acids. Germline CDR1 and CDR2: LGHDT and YNNKEL (reference sequence). Losses at the gene ends were 4 bases for V and 5 bases for J; bases not matched to a gene: 4. The CDR3 region has the DNA TGTGCCAGCAGCCTCCTAGCGGTTACCGGGGAGCTGTTTTTT. It yields the protein CASSLLAVTGELFF.

The V gene is TRBV19, the J gene TRBJ2-7; TRBD1 matches 7 bases. Looked up from germline, CDR1 is LNHDA and CDR2 is SQIVND (reference sequence). CDR3 length equals 14 residues. Trimming removed 5 bases from V and 0 bases from J; junction bases left unmatched: 4. The CDR3, as DNA: TGTGCCAGTAGTCGACAGGGAACCTCCTACGAGCAGTACTTC. This encodes CASSRQGTSYEQYF. Looking up the rest from reference TRBV19 and TRBJ2-7 gives the full variable domain: DGGITQSPKYLFRKEGQNVTLSCEQNLNHDAMYWYRQDPGQGLRLIYYSQIVNDFQKGDIAEGYSVSREKKESFPLTVTSAQKNPTAFYLCASSRQGTSYEQYFGPGTRLTVT.

The table lists this clonotype with a few counts. The rearrangement joins TRBV11-2 to TRBJ2-1; D possibly uses TRBD1 or TRBD2 (5 bases each). V dropped 5 bases and J dropped 6 bases, with 17 bases sitting between them. Germline V lookup: CDR1 SGHAT, CDR2 FQNNGV. The CDR3 length is 15 residues. The CDR3 DNA sequence: TGTGCCAGCAGCAAATCCGGGACGGCCCCCAATGAGCAGTTCTTC. Residues: CASSKSGTAPNEQFF.

This clonotype was counted at least ten times. The V call is TRBV30, the J call TRBJ2-3, with TRBD1 identical over 8 bases. This CDR3 has 15 amino acids. CDR1 is GTSNPN and CDR2 is SVGIG in the germline V gene (reference sequence). With V trimmed by 3 bases and J by 2 bases, 7 bases remained unmatched. The CDR3 sequence is CAWRTPDRATDTQYF. The CDR3 DNA sequence: TGTGCCTGGAGGACCCCGGACAGGGCCACAGATACGCAGTATTTT.

This clonotype was observed at least ten times. The chain links TRBV9 to TRBJ2-5; 9 nucleotides agree with TRBD1. Germline loops: CDR1 SGDLS, CDR2 YYNGEE. The CDR3 spans 14 residues. V lost 2 bases and J lost 5; bases outside the gene matches: 4. CDR3 nucleotides: TGTGCCAGCAGCGTGACAGGGGGTATGGAGACCCAGTACTTC. This gives the protein CASSVTGGMETQYF. Drawing the rest from reference TRBV9 and TRBJ2-5, the complete variable domain is DSGVTQTPKHLITATGQRVTLRCSPRSGDLSVYWYQQSLDQGLQFLIQYYNGEERAKGNILERFSAQQFPDLHSELNLSSLELGDSALYFCASSVTGGMETQYFGPGTRLLVL.

The gene calls are TRBV7-2 and TRBJ2-7, with TRBD1 identical over 9 bases. The CDR3 spans 17 residues. The V and J ends lost 0 bases and 4 bases, in that order; junction bases with no gene match: 10. Germline V gene sequence: CDR1 SGHTA, CDR2 FQGNSA. CDR3 sequence (DNA): TGTGCCAGCAGCTTAGCGGGGGGGACAGGGAAAGTTTACGAGCAGTACTTC. This sequence encodes CASSLAGGTGKVYEQYF. Together with reference TRBV7-2 and TRBJ2-7, the CDR3 gives the full variable domain: GAGVSQSPSNKVTEKGKDVELRCDPISGHTALYWYRQSLGQGLEFLIYFQGNSAPDKSGLPSDRFSAERTGGSVSTLTIQRTQQEDSAVYLCASSLAGGTGKVYEQYFGPGTRLTVT.

This clonotype was recorded a few times. This sequence joins TRBV4-3 and TRBJ2-4, with a tentative D call TRBD2 (6 bases). This CDR3 is built from 15 residues. V gave up 0 bases and J gave up 8 bases, with 14 bases separating them. Germline values: CDR1 LGHNA, CDR2 YSLEER. CDR3 sequence (DNA): TGCGCCAGCAGCCAAGATGAGGAATGGGGGGACATTCAGTACTTC. Encoded protein: CASSQDEEWGDIQYF.

This clonotype has just a few counts. The CDR3 reads CASSLEAGSPLHF. CDR3 nucleotide sequence: TGTGCCAGCAGTTTGGAGGCGGGATCACCCCTCCACTTT. The V gene is TRBV27, the J gene TRBJ1-6; unclear D gene. V was shortened by 3 bases and J by 10 bases, with 10 bases between the two germline ends. This CDR3 comprises 13 residues. Germline CDR1 MNHEY, CDR2 SMNVEV (reference sequence).

The chain recombines TRBV5-1 with TRBJ2-7, with 7 bases that match TRBD1. This CDR3 is 11 amino acids long. Germline V gene lookup returns CDR1 SGHRS and CDR2 YFSETQ. J was trimmed by 7 bases and V by 4 bases; bases with no gene match: 2. In DNA, the CDR3 is TGCGCCAGCAGCCAGACAGGGGAGCAGTACTTC. Translating gives CASSQTGEQYF.

This clonotype was seen at least ten times. J is TRBJ1-5 and V is TRBV28, with D possibly matching TRBD1 (5 bases). Germline lookup yields CDR1 MDHEN and CDR2 SYDVKM. V was shortened by 6 bases and J by 5 bases, with 17 bases between the two germline ends. CDR3 length equals 15 residues. The CDR3 reads CASSRIGTAYQPQHF. The CDR3 DNA sequence: TGTGCCAGCAGCCGAATAGGGACCGCTTATCAGCCCCAGCATTTT.

Judged by abundance, this clonotype is medium-sized. V is TRBV19 and J is TRBJ2-3; the D is unclear. This CDR3 is 14 amino acids long. V lost 1 base and J 0 bases, leaving 5 bases between the germline ends. Germline V gene sequence: CDR1 LNHDA, CDR2 SQIVND (reference sequence). CDR3 coding DNA: TGTGCCAGTAGTATAGGGGGAAGCACAGATACGCAGTATTTT. Protein sequence: CASSIGGSTDTQYF. The complete variable domain, with remaining parts taken from reference TRBV19 and TRBJ2-3, reads DGGITQSPKYLFRKEGQNVTLSCEQNLNHDAMYWYRQDPGQGLRLIYYSQIVNDFQKGDIAEGYSVSREKKESFPLTVTSAQKNPTAFYLCASSIGGSTDTQYFGPGTRLTVL.

The table lists this clonotype with a few counts. The chain couples TRBV29-1 to TRBJ2-4, with a possible D match to TRBD1 (6 bases). Germline-derived CDR1 and CDR2 are SQVTM and ANQGSEA. The CDR3 length is 12 residues. Trimming left V 4 bases short and J 5 bases short, with 9 bases between. The CDR3 reads CSVGTVENIQYF. CDR3 coding DNA: TGCAGCGTTGGGACAGTTGAAAACATTCAGTACTTC.

A few counts support this clonotype. Written as DNA, the CDR3 is TGTGCCAGCAGACCCCACAGGGGCACTGAAGCTTTCTTT. Translation gives CASRPHRGTEAFF. The chain is built from TRBV11-2 and TRBJ1-1, with 7 bases fitting TRBD1. This CDR3 contains 13 residues. Per germline, CDR1 SGHAT and CDR2 FQNNGV. Trimming cost V 6 bases and J 4 bases; bases outside gene matches: 5.

This clonotype was seen at least ten times. The J gene is TRBJ2-3, the V gene TRBV27; 10 bases agree with TRBD2. The trim removed 8 bases at V and 0 bases at J, leaving 8 bases unmatched. Germline CDR1 is MNHEY and CDR2 is SMNVEV (reference sequence). The CDR3 runs to 16 residues. In DNA, the CDR3 is TGTGCCAGCCGGAGAGGACTAGCGGAGAGCACAGATACGCAGTATTTT. It codes for CASRRGLAESTDTQYF.